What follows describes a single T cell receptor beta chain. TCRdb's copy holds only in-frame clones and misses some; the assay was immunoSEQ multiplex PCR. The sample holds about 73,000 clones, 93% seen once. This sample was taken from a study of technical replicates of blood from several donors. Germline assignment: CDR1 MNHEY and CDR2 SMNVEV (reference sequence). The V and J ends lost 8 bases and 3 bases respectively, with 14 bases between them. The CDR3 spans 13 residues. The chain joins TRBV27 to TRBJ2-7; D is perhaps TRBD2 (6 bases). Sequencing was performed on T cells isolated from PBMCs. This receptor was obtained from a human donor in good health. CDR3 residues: CASSGLPYYEQYF. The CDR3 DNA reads TGTGCCAGCTCGGGACTTCCCTACTACGAGCAGTACTTC.